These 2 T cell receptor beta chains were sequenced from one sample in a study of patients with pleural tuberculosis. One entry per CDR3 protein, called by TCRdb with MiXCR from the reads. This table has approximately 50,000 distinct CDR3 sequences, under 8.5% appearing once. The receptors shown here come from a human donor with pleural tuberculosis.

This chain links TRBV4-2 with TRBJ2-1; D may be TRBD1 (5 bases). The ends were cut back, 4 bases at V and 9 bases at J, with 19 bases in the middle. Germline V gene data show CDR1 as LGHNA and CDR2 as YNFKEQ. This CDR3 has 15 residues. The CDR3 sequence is CASSPSGLEMSEQFF. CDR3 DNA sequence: TGTGCCAGCAGCCCTTCAGGGCTAGAAATGAGTGAGCAGTTCTTC.

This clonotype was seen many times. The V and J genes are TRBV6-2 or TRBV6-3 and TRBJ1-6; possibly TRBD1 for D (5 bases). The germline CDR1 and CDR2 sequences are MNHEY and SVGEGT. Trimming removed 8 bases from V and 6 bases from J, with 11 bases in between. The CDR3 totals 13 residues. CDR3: CASAQGANSPLHF. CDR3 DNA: TGTGCCAGCGCCCAGGGAGCTAATTCACCCCTCCACTTT.